The table lists the clone carrying this T cell receptor (beta chain) with many counts. What it recognizes is unknown. This CDR3 comprises 12 residues. V was shortened by 4 bases and J by 2 bases, with 3 bases between the two germline ends. Per germline, CDR1 KGHDR and CDR2 SFDVKD. This entry comes from a study of T cells after yellow fever vaccination. TCRdb re-analysed the 5' RACE reads in MiXCR, keeping a single row per CDR3 protein. In the table there are some 300,000 distinct CDR3 sequences, approximately 10% of which are singletons. Study-level results: Subsequent to the booster, the majority of primary-vaccination clones reappeared (96% CD4, approximately 85% CD8).

The sample here was CD4+ T cells sorted from PBMCs, taken 5 days after the yellow fever booster vaccination. The TCR originated in a man aged 18 to 30 who received the YFV17D yellow fever vaccine. The chain recombines TRBV24-1 with TRBJ2-3; no clear D gene. In DNA, the CDR3 is TGTGCCACCAGTGACCACACAGATACGCAGTATTTT. It is translated as CATSDHTDTQYF.